This TCR beta chain appears in the sequencing data of a study of shared clonotypes between healthy human individuals (dated by TCRdb to about 2020). Broadly, across the study: A couple of women and a few men aged 18 to 49 years were included in the cohort. To estimate repertoire size and how much clonotypes are shared between individuals, the study performed deep sequencing of blood TCR repertoires from roughly five healthy adults. Each donor's leukapheresis produced roughly between roughly 0.9 and 9 billion PBMCs. For each donor, CD4 naive and CD4 memory were each run on three plates, CD8 naive on two plates, and CD8 memory on one plate. To increase sequencing depth and limit assay-specific biases, different laboratories used diverse techniques to prepare libraries and sequence TCR repertoires.

Based on the germline V gene (reference sequence), the CDR1 and CDR2 sequences are LNHNV and YYDKDF. For this chain, trimming is 0 bases at the V end and 6 bases at the J end, and the number of junction bases without a gene match is 17. The CDR3 covers 20 residues, taking in both the cysteine and the phenylalanine. The DNA shown is the 60-base CDR3, in frame from base 1. The donors were healthy, HIV-negative adults who had no recently reported acute infections or vaccinations. Every donor was a Caucasian adult living in Nashville, Tennessee, USA. CD4+ T cells were enriched by magnetic negative selection, after which naive cells were positively selected on CD45RA and the negative fraction was taken as the memory subset. After blood collection by leukapheresis, PBMCs were isolated using Ficoll-Histopaque density gradient centrifugation and then cryopreserved in the vapor phase of liquid nitrogen. Purity and quantity of every magnetically sorted T cell population were checked by analytical flow cytometry. Each sorted fraction had its genomic DNA isolated and then quantified by UV absorbance on a Nanodrop 2000c.

On this clone: Its binding antigen is unknown. No quality values exist for individual bases; no much larger clone is one base distant.

Results and caveats for the whole study, not just this receptor: Naive subsets generally had larger estimated clonotype richness than memory subsets did. Sharing across a few donors was observed for roughly 5.4% of naive CD4, 3% to 4% of naive CD8, 2% to 2.5% of memory CD4, and roughly 0.4% of memory CD8 clonotypes. Because the study included only a small number of donors, the genetic and exposure-history diversity represented was limited. Pairwise subsampling led to the expectation that sequencing depth would affect the degree of clonotype sharing among donors. Only blood was sampled, and tissue TCR repertoires likely differ from those in blood. Higher generation probabilities were observed for clonotypes shared by all four sorted-subset donors than for non-shared clonotypes. Rarefaction of sorted-subset datasets indicated incomplete sequencing despite the large sequencing depth.

Using the deep immunoSEQ assay, TCR CDR3 regions were amplified from genomic DNA by multiplex PCR. Extracted genomic DNA from each cell subset was distributed evenly across all wells of several immunoSEQ 96-well plates, and each plate was treated as a replicate. For sorted subsets, each replicate PCR was loaded with 200 ng genomic DNA, equivalent to some 31,000 T cell genomes. Purified libraries were quantified with a Qubit 3.0 fluorometer, sized on a Bioanalyzer 2100, and re-quantified with the KAPA Library Quantification kit. Every immunoSEQ 96-well plate was sequenced on a separate single-read 150-cycle Illumina NextSeq 550 flow cell. The original pipeline was this. Because the immunoSEQ output held only junctional sequences and lacked quality scores, the filtering could not match the filtering applied to full-length reads. Sequences were annotated with PyIR, a Python wrapper for IgBLAST v1.9, using IMGT germline references to assign V/J genes and CDR3. Reads with weak V/J assignments (E-value above 1e-6), missing CDR3, stop codons, out-of-frame junctions, or ambiguous translated residues were removed. V3J clonotypes were defined by identical inferred V gene, J gene, and CDR3 amino acid sequence. The percentage overlap between two repertoires was calculated by dividing the number of shared unique clonotypes by the size of the smaller repertoire. Three approaches were used to assess repertoire richness: RTK rarefaction, the Chao1 estimator, and Recon v2.1 estimates of unobserved clonotypes. For all TCRbeta clonotypes obtained by the gDNA method from several donors, generation probabilities were computed with OLGA. TCRdb took over this immuneACCESS table, retaining in-frame rearrangements with V and J assigned. Such tables are incomplete; in checked studies, under half of the missing clones stem from an unresolved V gene, and the remainder is unexplained. The V and J calls and clone size were taken over from that table, and D and trimming were inferred from the DNA. The sample table records about 1.5 million clones; over 95% of these occur just once. Of the sample, 1.2% falls within the top ten clones.

This receptor was taken from a man aged 30-40 years in good health. The chain is assembled from TRBV15 and TRBJ2-3, and TRBD2 aligns with 11 junction nucleotides. The sequenced sample was naive CD4+ T cells sorted from blood. This sample's cell subset or site label indicates: CD45RA+ positively selected. The sequenced DNA is TGTGCCACCAGCAGAGATTCGTATGGAGAACTAGCGGGAGATTGGGATACGCAGTATTTT. Its product reads: CATSRDSYGELAGDWDTQYF.